The 19 T cell receptor beta chains listed next were all sequenced from one sample in a study of shared clonotypes between healthy human individuals. Naive CD8 cells lacked CD45RO and underwent positive selection for CCR7, leaving out terminally differentiated effector memory CD45RA+ cells. Sequencing used immunoSEQ multiplex PCR; TCRdb keeps in-frame clones, though not all of them. The table shows more than 2 million clones, with just under 95% occurring only once. What was sequenced was naive CD8+ T cells from PBMCs. The receptors here all came from a young man in good health. Some clones in this sample may be carry-over from other donors' samples.

The sample holds a few counts of this clone. V is TRBV6-1 and J is TRBJ2-7, with 11 bases lining up with TRBD2. V lost 3 bases, J lost 5 bases, and 6 bases stayed unmatched. Germline V gene data show CDR1 as MNHNS and CDR2 as SASEGT. This CDR3 comprises 15 residues. The CDR3 spells CASSDLGTSGDEQYF. CDR3 coding DNA: TGTGCCAGCAGTGATCTAGGGACTAGCGGCGACGAGCAGTACTTC.

This clone was detected once. This chain uses TRBV5-4 with TRBJ2-3; 15 bases line up with TRBD2. The germline gives CDR1 SGHNT, CDR2 YYREEE (reference sequence). CDR3 size: 19 residues. The ends lost 4 bases at V and 1 base at J; junction bases unmatched: 10. CDR3 in amino acids: CASSQGLAGGFSGTDTQYF. The CDR3 DNA follows: TGTGCCAGCAGCCAGGGACTAGCGGGAGGATTTTCAGGCACAGATACGCAGTATTTT.

This chain joins TRBV11-2 and TRBJ2-3, with TRBD1 as a possible D gene (5 bases). Germline CDR1 and CDR2: SGHAT and FQNNGV. The V gene lost 1 base and the J gene lost 4 bases, with 15 bases spanning the gap. This CDR3 is 16 amino acids long. DNA of the CDR3: TGTGCCAGCAGCTTAGGGTACCAGGGTAGAGCAGATACGCAGTATTTT. Residues: CASSLGYQGRADTQYF.

The rearrangement uses TRBV9 and TRBJ1-1; 10 bases align to TRBD1. Unmatched junction bases numbered 5, after V lost 3 bases and J lost 3 bases. From germline, CDR1 is SGDLS and CDR2 YYNGEE. The CDR3 runs to 15 residues. The CDR3 spells CASSAMTGGDTEAFF. The CDR3 region has the DNA TGTGCCAGCAGCGCAATGACAGGGGGCGACACTGAAGCTTTCTTT.

The chain couples TRBV13 to TRBJ2-7; 7 positions agree with TRBD1. Germline CDR1 reads PRHDT; CDR2 reads FYEKMQ (reference sequence). V shed 3 bases, J shed 2 bases, and the junction held 4 bases outside the gene matches. The CDR3 has 14 residues. The CDR3 region has the DNA TGTGCCAGCAGCTTGAACCAGGGGGCCTACGAGCAGTACTTC. It encodes CASSLNQGAYEQYF.

The rearrangement links TRBV19 to TRBJ2-7, with 8 positions matching TRBD2. Germline V gene data show CDR1 as LNHDA and CDR2 as SQIVND (reference sequence). The CDR3 has 15 amino acids. The V segment lost 4 bases and the J segment 0 bases; nucleotides outside the gene matches: 5. The CDR3 sequence: CASSTYSGISYEQYF. The CDR3 DNA sequence: TGTGCCAGTAGTACTTATAGCGGGATCTCCTACGAGCAGTACTTC.

The rearrangement joins TRBV27 to TRBJ2-3, with D unclear. Germline loops: CDR1 MNHEY, CDR2 SMNVEV (reference sequence). There are 17 residues in the CDR3. Deletions cut 5 bases from V and 0 bases from J, with 18 bases between. The DNA for the CDR3 is TGTGCCAGCAGTCCATCCTACTTAACCGCTAGCACAGATACGCAGTATTTT. Translation gives CASSPSYLTASTDTQYF.

The chain recombines TRBV6-5 with TRBJ1-5; TRBD1 matches 9 bases. The CDR3 extends over 14 amino acids. CDR1 and CDR2 (germline): MNHEY, SVGAGI. V trimming: 5 bases; J trimming: 6 bases; junction bases outside the gene matches: 5. CDR3 in DNA: TGTGCCAGCAGTAACAGGGGGCTGGGTCAGCCCCAGCATTTT. Residues: CASSNRGLGQPQHF.

The chain carries TRBV30 and TRBJ1-2; D gene ambiguous. The V end was cut by 5 bases, the J end by 8 bases, with 12 bases between. This CDR3 region has 11 residues. Germline CDR1 reads GTSNPN; CDR2 reads SVGIG (reference sequence). This CDR3 is CAWDPGVGYTF. In DNA, the CDR3 is TGTGCCTGGGACCCGGGAGTCGGCTACACCTTC.

The chain uses TRBV9 and TRBJ2-7; possibly TRBD2 for D (6 bases). Germline V gene data show CDR1 as SGDLS and CDR2 as YYNGEE. The CDR3 is made up of 13 amino acids. The V gene lost 0 bases and the J gene lost 6 bases, with 10 bases spanning the gap. CDR3 in amino acids: CASSVGRRGEQYF. Written as DNA, the CDR3 is TGTGCCAGCAGCGTAGGACGGAGGGGCGAGCAGTACTTC.

The chain has TRBV7-9 and TRBJ2-7; tentative D call: TRBD2 (5 bases). The CDR3 is 17 amino acids. From germline, CDR1 is SEHNR and CDR2 FQNEAQ (reference sequence). V lost 4 bases, J lost 0 bases, and 19 bases lay in between. The CDR3 DNA sequence: TGTGCCAGCAGCTCACCCGGTGAGGACTCGAGCTCCTACGAGCAGTACTTC. Protein sequence: CASSSPGEDSSSYEQYF. The full variable domain, rest sourced from reference TRBV7-9 and TRBJ2-7, is DTGVSQNPRHKITKRGQNVTFRCDPISEHNRLYWYRQTLGQGPEFLTYFQNEAQLEKSRLLSDRFSAERPKGSFSTLEIQRTEQGDSAMYLCASSSPGEDSSSYEQYFGPGTRLTVT.

The V and J genes are TRBV4-1 and TRBJ2-7, with D tentatively TRBD1 or TRBD2 (5 bases each). V gave up 3 bases and J gave up 2 bases, with 17 bases separating them. The CDR3 covers 16 residues. The germline V gene encodes CDR1 MGHRA and CDR2 YSYEKL. Here the CDR3 DNA reads TGCGCCAGCAGCCATTCTAGGGACCGCAACGCCTACGAGCAGTACTTC. It translates to CASSHSRDRNAYEQYF.

The chain links TRBV18 to TRBJ1-5; 8 nucleotides agree with TRBD1. Germline V CDR1 and CDR2: KGHSH, LQKENI. The V gene end was trimmed by 6 bases and the J gene end by 5 bases; junction bases not matched to a gene: 9. This CDR3 spans 15 amino acids. In DNA form, the CDR3 reads TGTGCCAGCTCTCCCCCGGACAGGGCCCATCAGCCCCAGCATTTT. Protein product: CASSPPDRAHQPQHF.

This clone was recorded only once. The chain has TRBV19 and TRBJ2-1; unclear D gene. The germline V and J ends were trimmed by 6 bases and 5 bases, with 14 bases remaining between them. Germline V gene lookup returns CDR1 LNHDA and CDR2 SQIVND (reference sequence). The CDR3 has 14 residues. The CDR3 nucleotides are TGTGCCAGTAGCTACTCTAGTGGAAACAATGAGCAGTTCTTC. It encodes CASSYSSGNNEQFF.

V usage is TRBV2 and J usage is TRBJ1-1; no clear D. CDR1 is SNHLY and CDR2 is FYNNEI in the germline V gene. The CDR3 has 17 amino acids. Trimming took off 3 bases at V and 6 bases at J, with 23 bases between the two ends. The CDR3 DNA reads TGTGCCAGCAGTGATCTGGCAGGAACCAGCTTACGGGCTGAAGCTTTCTTT. This codes for CASSDLAGTSLRAEAFF.

This chain connects TRBV28 to TRBJ1-1, with D perhaps TRBD1 (6 bases). Trimming took 3 bases from V and 7 from J, leaving 15 bases between them. This CDR3 is 14 amino acids long. Germline lookup yields CDR1 MDHEN and CDR2 SYDVKM. This CDR3 is CASSLANRVGEAFF. In nucleotides, the CDR3 is TGTGCCAGCAGTTTGGCGAACAGGGTGGGTGAAGCTTTCTTT.

V and J are TRBV9 and TRBJ2-7, with a tentative D call TRBD1 (5 bases). V was cut by 4 bases and J by 5 bases, with 22 bases left in between. The V gene's germline CDR1 is SGDLS and CDR2 YYNGEE. The CDR3 totals 16 residues. The CDR3 is CASSIPKTGIRDEQYF. DNA of the CDR3: TGTGCCAGCAGCATCCCTAAAACAGGAATTCGGGACGAGCAGTACTTC.

The chain combines TRBV13 with TRBJ2-1; 13 nucleotides match TRBD2. Germline loops: CDR1 PRHDT, CDR2 FYEKMQ (reference sequence). CDR3 length: 16 amino acids. J lost 8 bases, V lost 5 bases, and 9 bases had no gene match. CDR3 sequence (DNA): TGTGCCAGCAGCCAAAGGACTAGCGGGAGTTTGGATGAGCAGTTCTTC. It encodes CASSQRTSGSLDEQFF.

The chain employs TRBV6-5 and TRBJ1-5, with D possibly matching TRBD1 (5 bases). The germline CDR1 and CDR2 sequences are MNHEY and SVGAGI. This CDR3 has 14 amino acids. V was shortened by 6 bases and J by 0 bases, with 9 bases between the two germline ends. The chain's CDR3 is CASRGDGSNQPQHF. The CDR3 nucleotides read TGTGCCAGCAGGGGGGACGGTAGCAATCAGCCCCAGCATTTT.